One sample yielded the 22 T cell receptor beta chains listed below, sequenced in a study of PD-L1 blockade in urothelial cancer (dated by TCRdb to about 2017). Sample time point, as interpreted from the label and publication: pretreatment peripheral blood. Library preparation was by the immunoSEQ multiplex PCR assay. TCRdb carries this immuneACCESS record with in-frame sequences only. Its versions omit some clonotypes, under half of them owing to an unresolved V gene in the studies checked, with the rest unexplained. Within this sample are under 70,000 clones, with about 85% of them counted one time only. Approximately 14% of the sample is held by the ten biggest clonotypes. Sequencing used PBMCs, obtained around atezolizumab (anti-PD-L1) treatment. Source of these receptors: a man aged 65 to 85 with urothelial cancer.

Remarks on this clone: This sample also contains other DNA sequences that code for the same CDR3. CDR3: CASSLESGNYGYTF. As DNA, the CDR3 is TGCGCCAGCAGCTTGGAATCAGGGAACTATGGCTACACCTTC. The chain employs TRBV5-1 and TRBJ1-2; TRBD1 might be the D (5 bases). The germline gives CDR1 SGHRS, CDR2 YFSETQ. The CDR3 spans 14 residues. V gave up 0 bases and J gave up 2 bases, with 8 bases separating them.

The chain couples TRBV6-5 to TRBJ2-7, with 7 bases matching TRBD2. The CDR3 extends over 14 amino acids. Germline V gene sequence: CDR1 MNHEY, CDR2 SVGAGI. After removal of 2 bases from V and 6 bases from J, the junction contained 7 bases not matched to a gene. The CDR3: CASSYDGGVGEQYF. The CDR3 DNA follows: TGTGCCAGCAGTTACGATGGGGGGGTGGGCGAGCAGTACTTC.

V gene TRBV29-1 combines with J gene TRBJ2-3; D gene unclear. Germline-derived CDR1 and CDR2 are SQVTM and ANQGSEA. The CDR3 is 14 amino acids. The germline V and J ends were trimmed by 0 bases and 1 base, with 8 bases remaining between them. The CDR3 region is CSVEDLTGTDTQYF. Here the CDR3 DNA reads TGCAGCGTTGAAGATCTAACAGGCACAGATACGCAGTATTTT.

CDR3 nucleotide sequence: TGTGCCAGCAGTCTAGCGGGACCGACTTACAATGAGCAGTTCTTC. Amino acids: CASSLAGPTYNEQFF. This chain links TRBV7-8 with TRBJ2-1, with 9 bases fitting TRBD2. In germline, CDR1 is SGHVS, CDR2 FQNEAQ. V shed 6 bases and J 4 bases; nucleotides not matched to a gene: 7. The CDR3 length is 15 residues.

The chain couples TRBV18 to TRBJ2-7; 7 bases map to TRBD1. The V gene end was trimmed by 5 bases and the J gene end by 6 bases; junction bases not matched to a gene: 7. This CDR3 has 13 residues. CDR1 is KGHSH, CDR2 LQKENI, per germline. CDR3 residues: CASSSTRQGEQYF. CDR3 nucleotide sequence: TGTGCCAGCTCATCCACGCGACAGGGCGAGCAGTACTTC.

The chain has TRBV10-3 and TRBJ1-3; TRBD1 matches at 9 bases. Germline trimming cut 10 bases from V and 3 bases from J; bases unmatched to any gene: 16. This CDR3 has 17 amino acids. Germline CDR1 reads ENHRY; CDR2 reads SYGVKD. In nucleotides, the CDR3 is TGTGCCACCTTACCCCGGGACAGGGTTTCAGTTGGAAACACCATATATTTT. Protein sequence: CATLPRDRVSVGNTIYF.

The gene calls are TRBV7-8 and TRBJ1-5, with TRBD1 matching over 7 bases. This CDR3 comprises 15 residues. Trimming removed 3 bases from V and 0 bases from J; junction bases left unmatched: 2. CDR1 is SGHVS and CDR2 is FQNEAQ in the germline V gene. The CDR3 region has the DNA TGTGCCAGCAGCTTGTCAGGGGGTAGCAATCAGCCCCAGCATTTT. This gives the protein CASSLSGGSNQPQHF.

This chain links TRBV7-2 with TRBJ2-1; D gene ambiguous. Trimming removed 2 bases at V and 6 bases at J, with 5 bases between. This CDR3 contains 12 residues. The V gene's germline CDR1 is SGHTA and CDR2 FQGNSA. The CDR3: CASSLYGNEQFF. The CDR3 region has the DNA TGTGCCAGCAGCTTATACGGCAATGAGCAGTTCTTC.

The rearrangement links TRBV6-1 to TRBJ2-1; D remains unclear. The germline V gene encodes CDR1 MNHNS and CDR2 SASEGT. The ends were cut back, 3 bases at V and 0 bases at J, with 15 bases in the middle. The length of the CDR3 is 17 residues. CDR3 nucleotides: TGTGCCAGCAGTGACCCTCATTCTTCCAGCTCCTACAATGAGCAGTTCTTC. Translating gives CASSDPHSSSSYNEQFF.

This chain connects TRBV2 to TRBJ2-1; 7 bases are a match to TRBD1. CDR3 size: 16 residues. The V gene end was trimmed by 8 bases and the J gene end by 3 bases; junction bases not matched to a gene: 13. Germline CDR1 is SNHLY and CDR2 is FYNNEI. The CDR3 DNA reads TGTGCCAGCTTTGAGATCCCGGGACAGAGCTACAATGAGCAGTTCTTC. Its translation: CASFEIPGQSYNEQFF. Using reference TRBV2 and TRBJ2-1 for the parts outside the CDR3, the full variable domain is EPEVTQTPSHQVTQMGQEVILRCVPISNHLYFYWYRQILGQKVEFLVSFYNNEISEKSEIFDDQFSVERPDGSNFTLKIRSTKLEDSAMYFCASFEIPGQSYNEQFFGPGTRLTVL.

The genes are TRBV18 and TRBJ2-3; TRBD1 matches 10 bases. The length of the CDR3 is 14 residues. Germline CDR1 reads KGHSH; CDR2 reads LQKENI. Losses at the gene ends were 3 bases for V and 14 bases for J; bases not matched to a gene: 11. The CDR3 bases are TGTGCCAGCTCACCCGGACAGGGGGACAGATACGCGTATTTT. Encoded protein: CASSPGQGDRYAYF.

This clone was recorded only once. The chain recombines TRBV9 with TRBJ1-2; 9 nucleotides match TRBD1. J gave up 8 bases and V 4 bases, and 3 bases lay outside the gene matches. The CDR3 is 12 residues long. Looked up from germline, CDR1 is SGDLS and CDR2 is YYNGEE. The CDR3: CASSPGQGGYTF. CDR3 DNA sequence: TGTGCCAGCAGCCCGGGACAGGGAGGCTACACCTTC.

The V call is TRBV6-5, the J call TRBJ1-4; D not resolved. The germline gives CDR1 MNHEY, CDR2 SVGAGI. The CDR3 loop spans 14 amino acids. Trimming stripped 6 bases from V and 0 bases from J, with 8 bases between. The CDR3 coding sequence is TGTGCCAGCAGACAAACAGCAACTAATGAAAAACTGTTTTTT. As protein: CASRQTATNEKLFF.

Written as DNA, the CDR3 is TGTGCCAGCAGTAAGACTAGCGGGAGGCACAATGAGCAGTTCTTC. Amino acid sequence: CASSKTSGRHNEQFF. V and J are TRBV6-5 and TRBJ2-1; 13 positions match TRBD2. The CDR3 has 15 residues. J gave up 5 bases and V 5 bases, and 3 bases lay outside the gene matches. Germline CDR1 reads MNHEY; CDR2 reads SVGAGI.

The V call is TRBV11-2, the J call TRBJ2-1; D is ambiguous. Germline CDR1 SGHAT, CDR2 FQNNGV. Trimming pared 0 bases from V and 7 bases from J, leaving 13 bases between. The CDR3 loop spans 15 amino acids. CDR3 DNA sequence: TGTGCCAGCAGCTTAGAAAGAAATAGCCGAAATGAGCAGTTCTTC. Translation gives CASSLERNSRNEQFF.

The chain has TRBV27 and TRBJ1-1; maybe TRBD1 (6 bases). Trimming took 2 bases from V and 1 from J, leaving 8 bases between them. The CDR3 is made up of 14 amino acids. The germline V gene encodes CDR1 MNHEY and CDR2 SMNVEV (reference sequence). CDR3 residues: CASSLKGGNTEAFF. DNA for the CDR3: TGTGCCAGCAGTTTAAAAGGGGGGAACACTGAAGCTTTCTTT.

The CDR3 protein is CASSAGQGSDTQYF. In DNA form, the CDR3 reads TGTGCCAGCAGTGCGGGCCAGGGATCAGATACGCAGTATTTT. The chain uses TRBV2 and TRBJ2-3, with D possibly being TRBD1 (5 bases). The germline V gene has CDR1 SNHLY and CDR2 FYNNEI. The V end was cut by 4 bases, the J end by 4 bases, with 12 bases between. The CDR3 runs 14 residues. The complete variable domain, with remaining parts taken from reference TRBV2 and TRBJ2-3, reads EPEVTQTPSHQVTQMGQEVILRCVPISNHLYFYWYRQILGQKVEFLVSFYNNEISEKSEIFDDQFSVERPDGSNFTLKIRSTKLEDSAMYFCASSAGQGSDTQYFGPGTRLTVL.

This chain connects TRBV10-1 to TRBJ2-1; TRBD2 might be the D (6 bases). The V gene's germline CDR1 is WNHNN and CDR2 SYGVQD (reference sequence). With 0 bases removed from V and 6 bases from J, the gap between germline ends came to 9 bases. CDR3 length: 14 amino acids. CDR3 sequence reads: CASSESGGVNEQFF. DNA of the CDR3: TGCGCCAGCAGTGAGTCGGGAGGCGTCAATGAGCAGTTCTTC.

V gene TRBV29-1 combines with J gene TRBJ1-1; possible D gene TRBD1, 6 bases. V was pared by 7 bases and J by 5 bases, with 11 bases between. The CDR3 is 11 amino acids. The germline gives CDR1 SQVTM, CDR2 ANQGSEA. The CDR3 protein is CSGKQGTEAFF. For the CDR3, the DNA is TGCAGCGGGAAACAGGGAACTGAAGCTTTCTTT.

The rearrangement joins TRBV10-3 to TRBJ2-1; 14 positions match TRBD2. This CDR3 spans 17 amino acids. Germline loops: CDR1 ENHRY, CDR2 SYGVKD. V was clipped by 6 bases and J by 9 bases; unmatched bases: 13. The CDR3 protein is CAISEVPGLAGDVEQFF. CDR3 in DNA: TGTGCCATCAGCGAGGTTCCGGGACTAGCGGGAGACGTTGAGCAGTTCTTC.

The chain has TRBV7-9 and TRBJ2-3; TRBD2 is a possible D gene (6 bases). This CDR3 contains 16 residues. Trimming stripped 5 bases from V and 0 bases from J, with 15 bases between. CDR1 is SEHNR, CDR2 FQNEAQ, per germline (reference sequence). CDR3 DNA: TGTGCCAGCAGCCCCGCCCGGGGGTCTAGCACAGATACGCAGTATTTT. Its translation: CASSPARGSSTDTQYF.

The chain carries TRBV18 and TRBJ2-1, with 7 bases matching TRBD2. The CDR3 loop spans 13 amino acids. The V segment lost 5 bases and the J segment 6 bases; nucleotides outside the gene matches: 4. Germline V gene sequence: CDR1 KGHSH, CDR2 LQKENI. The CDR3 loop is CASSSGLVNEQFF. In DNA, the CDR3 is TGTGCCAGCTCATCCGGACTAGTCAATGAGCAGTTCTTC.